This T cell receptor (beta chain) was found in a study of T cell changes during pregnancy in multiple sclerosis. Repertoires were generated with immunoSEQ multiplex PCR, while TCRdb's copy carries only in-frame clones and drops some. The sample has roughly 38,000 clones; around 92% are singletons. The germline V gene has CDR1 LGHNA and CDR2 YSLEER. The CDR3 is 15 amino acids. Trimming cost V 0 bases and J 4 bases, with 10 bases left between them. This TCR was recovered from a female donor in good health, enrolled as a control in a pregnancy study. V and J are TRBV4-3 and TRBJ2-1; a weak D match, TRBD2 (6 bases). This sample comprised CD4+ T cells from peripheral blood mononuclear cells, obtained after pregnancy. The CDR3, as DNA: TGCGCCAGCAGCCAAGACCAACGGGGGTACAATGAGCAGTTCTTC. Its protein is CASSQDQRGYNEQFF.